This T cell receptor beta chain was found in a study of CD8 T cells in ankylosing spondylitis. TCRdb fed the 5' RACE reads into MiXCR, producing one record per CDR3 protein. The sample contains roughly 440,000 distinct CDR3 sequences, approximately 17% of which appear only once. Trimming left V 8 bases short and J 0 bases short, with 12 bases between. The CDR3 extends over 14 amino acids. On this clonotype: What it binds is unknown.

Study-wide results and limits: Fewer than ten highly homologous variants made up a TCR beta motif that seemed to typify ankylosing spondylitis blood. Prior work had noted some motif variants in reactive arthritis blood and synovial fluid. From matched ankylosing spondylitis synovial fluid, disease-linked clones were reportedly recovered at significantly enriched levels. Those disease-linked clones were CD8+; they were also relatively rare in peripheral blood.

The sequenced material came from blood, either unsorted or a sorted T cell fraction (not recorded which). The TCR sequence derives from a male donor with ankylosing spondylitis. V gene TRBV12-3 or TRBV12-4 combines with J gene TRBJ2-3; no definite D call. DNA for the CDR3: TGTGCCAGCGACAATAGGGCTAGCACAGATACGCAGTATTTT. Its translation: CASDNRASTDTQYF.